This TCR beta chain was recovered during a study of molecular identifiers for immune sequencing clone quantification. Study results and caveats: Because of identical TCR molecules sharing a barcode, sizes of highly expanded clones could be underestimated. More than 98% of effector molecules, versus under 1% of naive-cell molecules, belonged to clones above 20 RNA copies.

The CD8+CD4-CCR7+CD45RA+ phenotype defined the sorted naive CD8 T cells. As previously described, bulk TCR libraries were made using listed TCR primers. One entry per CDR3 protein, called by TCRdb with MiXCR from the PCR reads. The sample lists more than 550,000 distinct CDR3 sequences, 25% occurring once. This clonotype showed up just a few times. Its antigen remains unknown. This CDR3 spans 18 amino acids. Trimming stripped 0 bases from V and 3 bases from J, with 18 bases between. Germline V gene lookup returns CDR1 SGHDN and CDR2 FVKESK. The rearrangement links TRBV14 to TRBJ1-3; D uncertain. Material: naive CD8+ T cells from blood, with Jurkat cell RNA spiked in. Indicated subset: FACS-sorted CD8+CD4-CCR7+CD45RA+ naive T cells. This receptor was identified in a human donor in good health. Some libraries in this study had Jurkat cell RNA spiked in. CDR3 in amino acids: CASSQDLGSPGFGNTIYF. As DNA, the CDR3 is TGTGCCAGCAGCCAAGATTTAGGGTCACCTGGATTTGGAAACACCATATATTTT.